This TCR beta chain was sequenced during a study of blood T cell repertoires in COVID-19. The CDR3 length is 16 residues. Germline V gene data show CDR1 as GTSNPN and CDR2 as SVGIG (reference sequence). Trimming took 2 bases from V and 2 from J, leaving 16 bases between them. Profiled with immunoSEQ multiplex PCR; TCRdb holds only in-frame clones, not every one. Among a few hundred thousand clones listed, 88% were seen once. The study drew participants aged 18 to 89 years from roughly 25 US areas. This clonotype was sampled from a woman aged 25 to 39 who had been exposed to COVID-19. The chain recombines TRBV30 with TRBJ1-3, with D possibly being TRBD1 (5 bases). The specimen was PBMCs or T cells enriched from blood (not recorded which). The CDR3 DNA sequence: TGTGCCTGGAGTAGACGCACGCAGGGCCCTGGAAACACCATATATTTT. Protein sequence: CAWSRRTQGPGNTIYF.